The present TCR beta chain was sequenced within a study of blood T cell repertoires in COVID-19. Study context: Collection of acute and convalescent COVID-19 samples took place in the United States, Italy and Spain.

The authors' processing: Reference gene primer amplification yielded estimated nucleated cell counts. Here immunoSEQ multiplex PCR was the method, and the copy in TCRdb shows in-frame clones only, minus some. V, J and clone size are those of that table, while D and trimming were read from the DNA. The table lists 150,000 to 200,000 clones, approximately 87% of them singletons. The CDR3 has 16 residues. Trimming removed 0 bases at V and 5 bases at J, with 17 bases between. In germline, CDR1 is SGDLS, CDR2 YYNGEE. The clonotype originates from a man aged 18 to 29 with active or convalescent COVID-19. The rearrangement uses TRBV9 and TRBJ1-1, with D possibly being TRBD1 (6 bases). The material sequenced was peripheral blood. This chain's CDR3 is CASSVVSQGLGTEAFF. CDR3 nucleotides: TGTGCCAGCAGCGTAGTGTCCCAGGGGCTGGGGACTGAAGCTTTCTTT.